One sample yielded the 14 T cell receptor beta chains listed below, sequenced in a study of metastatic and nonmetastatic thyroid tumors. TCRdb called clones again from the PCR reads with MiXCR. The data hold about 8,000 clones, with just under 30% observed a single time. Patients had received no treatment of any kind before thyroid surgery. The specimen was tumor tissue. These receptors were obtained from a female donor with papillary thyroid cancer or a benign thyroid nodule (not recorded which). Some clones in this sample may be carry-over from other donors' samples.

This sequence joins TRBV7-2 and TRBJ2-1, with 7 bases aligning to TRBD1. J was trimmed by 8 bases and V by 5 bases; bases with no gene match: 9. CDR3 size: 14 residues. Per germline, CDR1 SGHTA and CDR2 FQGNSA. CDR3 residues: CASSPRQGQDEQFF. DNA for the CDR3: TGTGCCAGCAGCCCACGACAGGGTCAGGATGAGCAGTTCTTC.

This clone occurred a few times. The J gene is TRBJ1-3, the V gene TRBV19; weak D call: TRBD1 (6 bases). Per germline, CDR1 LNHDA and CDR2 SQIVND (reference sequence). This CDR3 comprises 14 residues. V lost 7 bases, J lost 2 bases, and 12 bases lay in between. The CDR3 DNA sequence: TGTGCCAGTACGACCGGGACAACTGGAAACACCATATATTTT. It codes for CASTTGTTGNTIYF.

This clone was seen a handful of times. The chain carries TRBV5-1 and TRBJ2-1; 11 bases fit TRBD2. CDR1 and CDR2 from the germline V gene are SGHRS and YFSETQ. With V trimmed by 2 bases and J by 5 bases, 3 bases remained unmatched. The CDR3 consists of 15 residues. For the CDR3, the DNA is TGCGCCAGCAGCTTACTAGCGGGAGAGGACAATGAGCAGTTCTTC. Its translation is CASSLLAGEDNEQFF. Looking up the rest from reference TRBV5-1 and TRBJ2-1 gives the full variable domain: KAGVTQTPRYLIKTRGQQVTLSCSPISGHRSVSWYQQTPGQGLQFLFEYFSETQRNKGNFPGRFSGRQFSNSRSEMNVSTLELGDSALYLCASSLLAGEDNEQFFGPGTRLTVL.

The rearrangement links TRBV11-2 to TRBJ1-5; a weak D match, TRBD1 (5 bases). The CDR3 runs to 13 residues. V lost 5 bases to trimming and J lost 7 bases, with 12 bases between them. The germline V gene encodes CDR1 SGHAT and CDR2 FQNNGV. The CDR3 sequence: CASSPGVRQPQHF. CDR3 bases: TGTGCCAGCAGCCCGGGGGTGAGGCAGCCCCAGCATTTT.

This rearrangement joins TRBV6-1 to TRBJ1-2; 9 bases agree with TRBD1. Germline-derived CDR1 and CDR2 are MNHNS and SASEGT. The CDR3 loop spans 16 amino acids. After removal of 8 bases from V and 4 bases from J, the junction contained 14 bases not matched to a gene. CDR3 amino acids: CASGLRQGELSYGYTF. The CDR3 DNA is TGTGCCAGCGGCCTCAGACAGGGGGAACTCTCCTATGGCTACACCTTC.

The V gene is TRBV27, the J gene TRBJ2-7; TRBD1 might be the D (5 bases). CDR1 MNHEY and CDR2 SMNVEV come from the germline V gene (reference sequence). The CDR3 extends over 13 amino acids. Trimming took 2 bases from V and 0 from J, leaving 5 bases between them. CDR3 in DNA: TGTGCCAGCAGTTTAGGACACTCCTACGAGCAGTACTTC. Translated, it gives CASSLGHSYEQYF.

The chain couples TRBV5-1 to TRBJ1-4; D remains unclear. V lost 5 bases, J lost 0 bases, and 11 bases lay in between. Germline V gene lookup returns CDR1 SGHRS and CDR2 YFSETQ. This CDR3 is 15 amino acids long. The CDR3 bases are TGCGCCAGCAGGGAGACGGTTGCAACTAATGAAAAACTGTTTTTT. Translation: CASRETVATNEKLFF.

This clone was detected a few times. The rearrangement joins TRBV19 to TRBJ2-7, with TRBD1 as a possible D gene (6 bases). This CDR3 has 14 amino acids. V was cut by 4 bases and J by 0 bases, with 10 bases left in between. The germline V gene has CDR1 LNHDA and CDR2 SQIVND (reference sequence). In nucleotides, the CDR3 is TGTGCCAGTAGTAGGACAGTGAGCTCCTACGAGCAGTACTTC. Its protein product is CASSRTVSSYEQYF.

This clone was recorded a few times. The chain carries TRBV12-3 or TRBV12-4 and TRBJ2-3; 9 nucleotides match TRBD1. CDR3 length equals 15 residues. The trim removed 5 bases at V and 2 bases at J, leaving 5 bases unmatched. The CDR3 DNA reads TGTGCCAGCAGTGGGGGACAGGGATACACAGATACGCAGTATTTT. Amino acid sequence: CASSGGQGYTDTQYF.

The V gene is TRBV6-1, the J gene TRBJ2-7; 7 bases line up with TRBD2. V gave up 6 bases and J gave up 4 bases; unmatched junction bases: 9. The length of the CDR3 is 14 residues. From germline, CDR1 is MNHNS and CDR2 SASEGT. Here the CDR3 DNA reads TGTGCCAGCAGCCCGACTAGCTTGAGATACGAGCAGTACTTC. Residues: CASSPTSLRYEQYF.

The chain links TRBV20-1 to TRBJ2-7; 7 bases map to TRBD1. This CDR3 is built from 12 residues. The germline gives CDR1 DFQATT, CDR2 SNEGSKA (reference sequence). The V segment lost 6 bases and the J segment 4 bases; nucleotides outside the gene matches: 6. The CDR3 loop reads CSARDRRYEQYF. CDR3 nucleotide sequence: TGCAGTGCCAGGGACAGACGTTACGAGCAGTACTTC.

The chain links TRBV6-5 to TRBJ1-3; 11 bases are shared with TRBD1. This CDR3 has 14 amino acids. V lost 8 bases to trimming and J lost 8 bases; unmatched junction nucleotides: 8. CDR1 MNHEY and CDR2 SVGAGI come from the germline V gene. CDR3 residues: CASVGQGADYTIYF. The DNA of the CDR3 is TGTGCCAGCGTTGGACAGGGGGCCGATTACACCATATATTTT.

This clone qualifies as medium-sized. The genes are TRBV10-3 and TRBJ1-5; D not resolved. Trimming removed 3 bases from V and 6 bases from J, with 15 bases in between. CDR3 length: 15 amino acids. Germline-derived CDR1 and CDR2 are ENHRY and SYGVKD. This CDR3 is CAISDTNRVGQPQHF. The CDR3 coding sequence is TGTGCCATCAGTGACACGAATAGGGTGGGTCAGCCCCAGCATTTT.

There are a few counts of this clone. This chain uses TRBV10-1 with TRBJ2-3; perhaps TRBD1 as D (5 bases). The germline gives CDR1 WNHNN, CDR2 SYGVQD (reference sequence). Trimming removed 0 bases at V and 0 bases at J, with 16 bases between. The CDR3 sequence is 18 residues long. CDR3 DNA: TGCGCCAGCAGTGAGTCCCGACAGCGTTCTACCAGCACAGATACGCAGTATTTT. Translation gives CASSESRQRSTSTDTQYF.